The 2 T cell receptor beta chains below all came from one sample that was sequenced in a study of blood T cell repertoires in COVID-19. Some clones are missing from TCRdb's copy, which holds only in-frame ones; the method was immunoSEQ multiplex PCR. The table shows some 190,000 clones, with 70% to 90% occurring only once. Material: PBMCs or T cells enriched from blood (not recorded which). These receptors came from a man aged 25-45 years with acute COVID-19.

This chain's CDR3 is CASSWGQNMNTEAFF. CDR3 DNA: TGTGCCAGCAGCTGGGGACAGAACATGAACACTGAAGCTTTCTTT. V is TRBV5-6 and J is TRBJ1-1; TRBD1 matches 7 bases. Germline CDR1 and CDR2: SGHDT and YYEEEE. The CDR3 is made up of 15 amino acids. Trimming took 3 bases from V and 0 from J; bases not matched to a gene: 5. Full variable domain (rest looked up from reference TRBV5-6 and TRBJ1-1): DAGVTQSPTHLIKTRGQQVTLRCSPKSGHDTVSWYQQALGQGPQFIFQYYEEEERQRGNFPDRFSGHQFPNYSSELNVNALLLGDSALYLCASSWGQNMNTEAFFGQGTRLTVV.

V gene TRBV4-2 combines with J gene TRBJ2-7; 11 bases match TRBD2. Germline-derived CDR1 and CDR2 are LGHNA and YNFKEQ. Trimming cost V 0 bases and J 10 bases; bases outside gene matches: 8. The CDR3 has 15 residues. The CDR3 DNA sequence: TGTGCCAGCAGCCAAGATGAGGGTAGCGGGGGGGCTCAGTACTTC. Amino acid sequence: CASSQDEGSGGAQYF.